This T cell receptor beta chain derives from a study of blood T cell repertoires in COVID-19. Background on the study: Material from acute and convalescent COVID-19 was sourced from the United States, Italy and Spain. T cells, B-cell-depleted T cells, or PBMCs provided the cDNA or gDNA that served as material.

V lost 3 bases, J lost 10 bases, and 6 bases stayed unmatched. The CDR3 covers 14 residues. CDR1 is KGHSH and CDR2 is LQKENI in the germline V gene. This clone appeared a single time. In the original processing: Nucleated cell number was recorded as an estimate derived from reference gene primer amplification. The method was immunoSEQ multiplex PCR; TCRdb's version includes in-frame clones alone and lacks a portion of them. V, J and clone size reflect that table, while D and trimming were determined from the DNA. The sample holds 150,000 to 200,000 clones, approximately 85% seen once. This chain links TRBV18 with TRBJ1-4, with TRBD1 matching over 9 bases. Sequenced: peripheral blood. This TCR was sampled from a man aged 60 to 75 with acute or convalescent COVID-19. The CDR3 DNA sequence: TGTGCCAGCTCACCGGGACAGGGAAAGGGAAAACTGTTTTTT. It translates to CASSPGQGKGKLFF.